One sample yielded the 23 T cell receptor beta chains listed below, sequenced in a study of beta chain features in type 1 diabetes. Isolated RNA was reverse transcribed in full, so expressed TCRB transcripts were sequenced. Measured with immunoSEQ multiplex PCR; TCRdb has only the in-frame clones, and not every one. Of roughly 300,000 clones in the sample, around 15% were seen once. Sequenced sample: central memory CD4+ T cells from blood. The receptors originated from a man aged 25 to 45 in good health.

The chain employs TRBV7-6 and TRBJ2-5; 8 bases line up with TRBD2. The CDR3 sequence is 14 residues long. Per germline, CDR1 SGHVS and CDR2 FNYEAQ. The ends lost 5 bases at V and 4 bases at J; junction bases unmatched: 6. The CDR3: CASSKDGGGETQYF. For the CDR3, the DNA is TGTGCCAGCAGCAAAGACGGGGGGGGAGAGACCCAGTACTTC.

This chain uses TRBV14 with TRBJ2-1, with D unresolved. Germline V gives CDR1 SGHDN, CDR2 FVKESK. V was pared by 3 bases and J by 0 bases, with 12 bases between. The CDR3 totals 16 residues. CDR3 nucleotide sequence: TGTGCCAGCAGCCACTGGGCGGTAAGCTCCTACAATGAGCAGTTCTTC. It translates to CASSHWAVSSYNEQFF.

The chain uses TRBV7-9 and TRBJ1-2; 9 nucleotides line up with TRBD1. There are 15 residues in the CDR3. V lost 7 bases and J lost 7; bases outside the gene matches: 13. Per germline, CDR1 SEHNR and CDR2 FQNEAQ (reference sequence). CDR3 amino acids: CASTISGTGSGGYTF. The CDR3 coding sequence is TGTGCCAGCACCATTTCCGGGACAGGGTCCGGTGGCTACACCTTC.

Comment on this clone: Other DNA sequences within the sample encode an identical CDR3. This chain joins TRBV6-5 and TRBJ2-3, with 10 bases aligning to TRBD2. Germline V CDR1 and CDR2: MNHEY, SVGAGI. Unmatched junction bases numbered 4, after V lost 2 bases and J lost 2 bases. This CDR3 comprises 16 residues. The CDR3 region has the DNA TGTGCCAGCAGTTACAGAGGACTAGCGGACACAGATACGCAGTATTTT. Amino acid sequence: CASSYRGLADTDTQYF.

V is TRBV27 and J is TRBJ2-1, with 10 positions matching TRBD2. Germline V gene lookup returns CDR1 MNHEY and CDR2 SMNVEV (reference sequence). The CDR3 length is 15 residues. The V and J ends lost 0 bases and 6 bases, in that order; junction bases with no gene match: 2. The CDR3 sequence: CASSLSGTSANEQFF. Here the CDR3 DNA reads TGTGCCAGCAGTTTATCCGGGACTAGCGCCAATGAGCAGTTCTTC.

The sample holds many counts of this clone. This sequence joins TRBV14 and TRBJ2-3; 7 nucleotides match TRBD2. V gave up 3 bases and J gave up 2 bases; unmatched junction bases: 5. In germline, CDR1 is SGHDN, CDR2 FVKESK. The CDR3 loop spans 15 amino acids. The CDR3 protein is CASSQTRGDTDTQYF. The CDR3 DNA sequence: TGTGCCAGCAGCCAGACCCGGGGGGACACAGATACGCAGTATTTT.

This clone was seen repeatedly, ten times or more. This chain links TRBV5-1 with TRBJ2-3; no definite D call. Trimming left V 0 bases short and J 0 bases short, with 8 bases between. CDR3 length equals 15 residues. In germline, CDR1 is SGHRS, CDR2 YFSETQ. In nucleotides, the CDR3 is TGCGCCAGCAGCTTGGAGAGGATCAGCACAGATACGCAGTATTTT. Amino acid sequence: CASSLERISTDTQYF.

This clone has more than one count but fewer than ten. The rearrangement links TRBV4-1 to TRBJ1-1; 7 bases map to TRBD1. J was trimmed by 12 bases and V by 0 bases; bases with no gene match: 10. Per germline, CDR1 MGHRA and CDR2 YSYEKL. This CDR3 is 14 amino acids long. Here the CDR3 reads CASSQDAGGPIPFF. The CDR3 region has the DNA TGCGCCAGCAGCCAAGATGCAGGGGGACCGATACCTTTCTTT.

This clone has only one observation. The chain links TRBV27 to TRBJ1-2; D is uncertain. The CDR3 covers 15 residues. Trimming took off 0 bases at V and 0 bases at J, with 8 bases between the two ends. The V gene's germline CDR1 is MNHEY and CDR2 SMNVEV (reference sequence). The CDR3 DNA is TGTGCCAGCAGTTTATCTTACAAGCCTAACTATGGCTACACCTTC. This gives the protein CASSLSYKPNYGYTF.

This clone was counted only a few times. The chain uses TRBV7-8 and TRBJ2-1; D possibly corresponds to TRBD1 (5 bases). The V end was cut by 7 bases, the J end by 8 bases, with 12 bases between. The germline V gene has CDR1 SGHVS and CDR2 FQNEAQ. The CDR3 consists of 12 residues. In nucleotides, the CDR3 is TGTGCCAGCACCTTTCAGGGCGATGAGCAGTTCTTC. It specifies CASTFQGDEQFF. The full variable domain, its missing parts supplied by reference TRBV7-8 and TRBJ2-1, is GAGVSQSPRYKVAKRGQDVALRCDPISGHVSLFWYQQALGQGPEFLTYFQNEAQLDKSGLPSDRFFAERPEGSVSTLKIQRTQQEDSAVYLCASTFQGDEQFFGPGTRLTVL.

A few counts support this clone. V gene TRBV4-1 combines with J gene TRBJ1-1; D is unresolved. CDR3 size: 13 residues. The V gene's germline CDR1 is MGHRA and CDR2 YSYEKL. V was trimmed by 0 bases and J by 7 bases, leaving 9 bases between them. In DNA, the CDR3 is TGCGCCAGCAGCCAAGATTTCGGTTTTGAAGCTTTCTTT. Translating it yields CASSQDFGFEAFF.

The V gene is TRBV25-1, the J gene TRBJ2-5; tentative D call: TRBD2 (5 bases). The DNA end is more similar to TRBJ2-7, so the J call may be wrong. CDR1 and CDR2 from the germline V gene are MGHDK and SYGVNS. This CDR3 has 15 residues. The CDR3 region is CASSELGGSSYEQYF. The CDR3 region has the DNA TGTGCCAGCAGTGAATTGGGTGGGAGCTCCTACGAGCAGTACTTC.

V and J are TRBV5-6 and TRBJ2-3; 13 bases agree with TRBD2. V gave up 4 bases and J gave up 4 bases; unmatched junction bases: 6. The CDR3 loop spans 16 amino acids. Looked up from germline, CDR1 is SGHDT and CDR2 is YYEEEE. The CDR3 reads CASSQQTSGGADTQYF. The CDR3 nucleotides read TGTGCCAGCAGCCAGCAAACTAGCGGGGGGGCAGATACGCAGTATTTT.

Details on this clone: The sample has other DNA sequences that encode this CDR3 too. The chain couples TRBV6-6 to TRBJ1-5; the D gene is possibly TRBD1 (6 bases). The CDR3 totals 14 residues. V lost 7 bases and J lost 2, with 12 bases in between. CDR1 and CDR2 from the germline V gene are MNHNY and SVGAGI (reference sequence). The CDR3 DNA follows: TGTGCCAGCATTACAGGGTCGGGCAATCAGCCCCAGCATTTT. Its protein product is CASITGSGNQPQHF.

This clone came up a few times. The rearrangement links TRBV6-1 to TRBJ2-1; TRBD2 aligns across 13 bases. This CDR3 comprises 15 residues. Germline values: CDR1 MNHNS, CDR2 SASEGT. V shed 6 bases and J 12 bases; nucleotides not matched to a gene: 11. CDR3 in DNA: TGTGCCAGCAGGACGATCGGACTAGCGGGGGATTTGCAGTTCTTC. It codes for CASRTIGLAGDLQFF.

This clone occurred a few times. The rearrangement uses TRBV7-2 and TRBJ1-2; possible D gene TRBD1, 5 bases. The V gene lost 1 base and the J gene lost 5 bases, with 14 bases spanning the gap. Germline loops: CDR1 SGHTA, CDR2 FQGNSA. This CDR3 comprises 15 residues. In DNA, the CDR3 is TGTGCCAGCAGCTTAGGCGGGCAGGGCACTTATGGCTACACCTTC. Translated: CASSLGGQGTYGYTF.

This clone was counted between two and nine times. V and J are TRBV11-3 and TRBJ2-4; the D gene is possibly TRBD1 (5 bases). CDR3 length: 15 residues. The V end lost 5 bases, the J end lost 0 bases, and 11 bases lay between the germline ends. CDR1 and CDR2 (germline): SGHNT, YENEEA. CDR3 protein: CASSPTVLAKNIQYF. CDR3 bases: TGTGCCAGCAGCCCGACAGTATTAGCCAAAAACATTCAGTACTTC. Based on the CDR3 plus reference TRBV11-3 and TRBJ2-4, the full variable domain is EAGVVQSPRYKIIEKKQPVAFWCNPISGHNTLYWYLQNLGQGPELLIRYENEEAVDDSQLPKDRFSAERLKGVDSTLKIQPAELGDSAVYLCASSPTVLAKNIQYFGAGTRLSVL.

A word on this clone: Germline and junction disagree at one end, which may indicate a read error. The gene calls are TRBV7-7 and TRBJ1-3, with D unresolved. From germline, CDR1 is SSHAT and CDR2 FNYEAQ (reference sequence). CDR3 size: 13 residues. The CDR3 nucleotides are TGTGCTAGCAGCCGAGGAGGTGGAAACACCATATATTTT. Translating gives CASSRGGGNTIYF.

This clone was seen only a few times. CDR3 nucleotides: TGTGCCAGCAGCTTAAGCCCCCGGACTCAAGAGACCCAGTACTTC. This codes for CASSLSPRTQETQYF. The chain couples TRBV7-2 to TRBJ2-5; D perhaps matches TRBD2 (5 bases). CDR1 SGHTA and CDR2 FQGNSA come from the germline V gene. Trimming pared 2 bases from V and 2 bases from J, leaving 12 bases between. This CDR3 has 15 residues. The variable domain in full, completed from reference TRBV7-2 and TRBJ2-5, reads GAGVSQSPSNKVTEKGKDVELRCDPISGHTALYWYRQSLGQGLEFLIYFQGNSAPDKSGLPSDRFSAERTGGSVSTLTIQRTQQEDSAVYLCASSLSPRTQETQYFGPGTRLLVL.

This clone came up a few times. The sample has other DNA sequences that encode this CDR3 too. The chain employs TRBV5-6 and TRBJ2-5, with a weak D call TRBD1 (6 bases). The CDR3 is made up of 15 amino acids. Germline V gives CDR1 SGHDT, CDR2 YYEEEE. V shed 1 base and J shed 5 bases, with 15 bases lying between them. This CDR3 reads CASSLRAGVVETQYF. CDR3 nucleotide sequence: TGTGCCAGCAGCTTGCGGGCAGGGGTTGTGGAGACCCAGTACTTC. Looking up the rest from reference TRBV5-6 and TRBJ2-5 gives the full variable domain: DAGVTQSPTHLIKTRGQQVTLRCSPKSGHDTVSWYQQALGQGPQFIFQYYEEEERQRGNFPDRFSGHQFPNYSSELNVNALLLGDSALYLCASSLRAGVVETQYFGPGTRLLVL.

V gene TRBV7-9 combines with J gene TRBJ2-3; TRBD2 matches at 12 bases. Germline V CDR1 and CDR2: SEHNR, FQNEAQ (reference sequence). The V gene end was trimmed by 5 bases and the J gene end by 5 bases; junction bases not matched to a gene: 5. The CDR3 runs to 15 residues. The CDR3 nucleotides are TGTGCCAGCAGCCCTCTAGCGGGGGGGAAAGATACGCAGTATTTT. Its protein product is CASSPLAGGKDTQYF.

The chain combines TRBV30 with TRBJ2-5; D is uncertain. Germline CDR1 is GTSNPN and CDR2 is SVGIG (reference sequence). The CDR3 length is 16 residues. V lost 1 base to trimming and J lost 3 bases, with 18 bases between them. The DNA for the CDR3 is TGTGCCTGGAGTGGGGGAATAGCAGAAATTAAAGAGACCCAGTACTTC. Translation: CAWSGGIAEIKETQYF.

The genes are TRBV7-2 and TRBJ1-1, with 7 bases aligning to TRBD1. Germline CDR1 reads SGHTA; CDR2 reads FQGNSA. V lost 5 bases to trimming and J lost 1 base; unmatched junction nucleotides: 4. The CDR3 has 14 residues. For the CDR3, the DNA is TGTGCCAGCAGCGGAAACAGGGGGAACACTGAAGCTTTCTTT. It codes for CASSGNRGNTEAFF.